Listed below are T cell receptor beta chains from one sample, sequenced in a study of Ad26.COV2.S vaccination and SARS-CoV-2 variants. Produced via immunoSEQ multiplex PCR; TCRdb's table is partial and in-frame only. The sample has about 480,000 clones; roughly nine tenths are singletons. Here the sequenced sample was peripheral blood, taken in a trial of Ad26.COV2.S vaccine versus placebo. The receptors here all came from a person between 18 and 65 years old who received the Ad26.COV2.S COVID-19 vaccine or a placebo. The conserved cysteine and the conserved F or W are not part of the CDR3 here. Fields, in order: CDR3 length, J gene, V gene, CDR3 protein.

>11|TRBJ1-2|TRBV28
ASSLLPGRGYT
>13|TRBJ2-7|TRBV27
ASSFEPGQLYEQY
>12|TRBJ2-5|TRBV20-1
SASGSRRQETQY
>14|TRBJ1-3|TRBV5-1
ASSLEGTGSGNTIY
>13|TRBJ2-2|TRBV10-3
AISISGGNTGELF
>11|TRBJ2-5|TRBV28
ASSPNGQETQY
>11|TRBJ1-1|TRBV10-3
AIRPGQITEAF
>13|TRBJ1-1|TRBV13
ASSQRILRHTEAF
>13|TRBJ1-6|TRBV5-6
ASSLRPSPSSPLH
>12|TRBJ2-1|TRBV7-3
ASSPTGTGTEQF
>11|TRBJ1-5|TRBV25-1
ASSEWGAQPQH
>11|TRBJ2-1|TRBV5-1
ASSLAQVHEQF
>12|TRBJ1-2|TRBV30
AWSVRRGRDRYT
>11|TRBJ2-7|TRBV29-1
SVIPGRTGEQY
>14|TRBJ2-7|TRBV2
ASSEALHQGAYEQY
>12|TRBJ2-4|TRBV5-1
ASSLEMDRNIQY
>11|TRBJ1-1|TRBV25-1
ASSESAQKGAF
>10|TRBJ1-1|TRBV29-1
SAGMVNTEAF
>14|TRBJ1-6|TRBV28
ASSPGGGRINSPLH
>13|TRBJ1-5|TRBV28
ASSPRQGGGQPQH
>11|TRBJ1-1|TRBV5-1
ASSSGMNTEAF
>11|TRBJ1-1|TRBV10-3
AISGRRNTEAF
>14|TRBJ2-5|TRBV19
ASSTQTGAKQETQY
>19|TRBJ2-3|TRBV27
ASSFFIWDGTSFQRTDTQY
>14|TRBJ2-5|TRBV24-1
ATSDRSSGMTETQY
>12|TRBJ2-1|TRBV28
ASILGALHNEQF
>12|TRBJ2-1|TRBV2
ASSELAGVNEQF
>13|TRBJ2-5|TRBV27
ASSSGQGKAETQY
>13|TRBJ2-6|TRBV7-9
ASSLEGPGANVLT
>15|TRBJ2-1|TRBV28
ASSLGTSGKSYNEQF
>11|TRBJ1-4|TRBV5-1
ASSLGPNEKLF
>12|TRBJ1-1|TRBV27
ASRPSQHRASAF